These 9 T cell receptor beta chains originate from one sample sequenced in a study of neurological immune-mediated disorders. TCRdb redid the calling of the 5' RACE reads with MiXCR, one entry per CDR3 protein. The sample lists about 50,000 distinct CDR3 sequences; roughly 4.3% were seen once. Sequencing was performed on PBMCs. The receptors here all came from a man in his fifties or sixties with multiple sclerosis.

This clonotype showed up many times. The J gene is TRBJ1-1, the V gene TRBV4-2, with D unresolved. This CDR3 region has 15 residues. Germline loops: CDR1 LGHNA, CDR2 YNFKEQ. V was trimmed by 1 base and J by 3 bases, leaving 12 bases between them. CDR3 DNA: TGTGCCAGCAGCCAAGTTTTCAACGGGGACACTGAAGCTTTCTTT. Translation gives CASSQVFNGDTEAFF.

This clonotype was detected many times. The V and J genes are TRBV5-1 and TRBJ1-6; TRBD1 matches at 7 bases. From germline, CDR1 is SGHRS and CDR2 YFSETQ. The CDR3 is 17 residues long. Trimming removed 6 bases from V and 8 bases from J; junction bases left unmatched: 17. The CDR3 loop reads CASKRTSSGTDYSPLHF. CDR3 coding DNA: TGCGCCAGCAAGAGGACGTCATCCGGGACAGACTATTCACCCCTCCACTTT.

The table lists this clonotype with many counts. The chain carries TRBV5-1 and TRBJ2-7; 7 nucleotides agree with TRBD1. Germline V gene data show CDR1 as SGHRS and CDR2 as YFSETQ. The ends lost 0 bases at V and 5 bases at J; junction bases unmatched: 8. The CDR3 runs 15 residues. CDR3 sequence: CASSLESAGGHEQYF. CDR3 nucleotide sequence: TGCGCCAGCAGCTTGGAGTCGGCAGGGGGTCACGAGCAGTACTTC.

This clonotype was found a few times. V gene TRBV20-1 combines with J gene TRBJ2-7; tentative D call: TRBD2 (5 bases). The CDR3 is 13 residues long. CDR1 is DFQATT, CDR2 SNEGSKA, per germline (reference sequence). V was trimmed by 7 bases and J by 3 bases, leaving 16 bases between them. The CDR3 reads CSVPRESDYEQYF. CDR3 sequence (DNA): TGCAGTGTCCCCCGGGAAAGTGACTACGAGCAGTACTTC.

The rearrangement uses TRBV20-1 and TRBJ2-3, with D unresolved. CDR1 and CDR2 (germline): DFQATT, SNEGSKA (reference sequence). V lost 0 bases to trimming and J lost 0 bases, with 16 bases between them. This CDR3 comprises 17 residues. The CDR3 region has the DNA TGCAGTGCTAGAGATTGGGTTCGATTAACTAGCACAGATACGCAGTATTTT. This gives the protein CSARDWVRLTSTDTQYF.

This clonotype has just a few counts. This sequence joins TRBV5-1 and TRBJ2-1, with D tentatively TRBD1 (6 bases). CDR3 length: 14 amino acids. The V end was cut by 6 bases, the J end by 2 bases, with 12 bases between. Germline V lookup: CDR1 SGHRS, CDR2 YFSETQ. The CDR3 DNA reads as TGCGCCAGCACCCTAAACAGGGCCTACAATGAGCAGTTCTTC. This encodes CASTLNRAYNEQFF.

This clonotype was seen at least ten times. The V and J genes are TRBV29-1 and TRBJ2-2; unclear D gene. The CDR3 totals 15 residues. CDR1 is SQVTM and CDR2 is ANQGSEA in the germline V gene. V was clipped by 6 bases and J by 1 base, with 15 bases between them. The CDR3: CSVRTANGNTGELFF. In DNA, the CDR3 is TGCAGCGTGAGGACGGCGAATGGGAACACCGGGGAGCTGTTTTTT.

This clonotype was seen only a few times. A much larger clone is a single base away; this may be a read error. The chain joins TRBV10-3 to TRBJ2-6, with D possibly TRBD1 on 5 matching bases. Per the germline V gene, CDR1 is ENHRY and CDR2 is SYGVKD. This CDR3 region has 15 residues. The CDR3 DNA reads TGTGCCATCCTGTCCGGTCTCTCTGGGGCCAAAGTCCTGACTTTC. Translation gives CAILSGLSGAKVLTF.

Many counts were recorded for this clonotype. The chain combines TRBV12-3 or TRBV12-4 with TRBJ2-1; no clear D. With 3 bases removed from V and 9 bases from J, the gap between germline ends came to 9 bases. The CDR3 extends over 12 amino acids. The CDR3 DNA reads as TGTGCCAGCAGTTTTTCCCAGGTTGAGCAGTTCTTC. The encoded protein is CASSFSQVEQFF.